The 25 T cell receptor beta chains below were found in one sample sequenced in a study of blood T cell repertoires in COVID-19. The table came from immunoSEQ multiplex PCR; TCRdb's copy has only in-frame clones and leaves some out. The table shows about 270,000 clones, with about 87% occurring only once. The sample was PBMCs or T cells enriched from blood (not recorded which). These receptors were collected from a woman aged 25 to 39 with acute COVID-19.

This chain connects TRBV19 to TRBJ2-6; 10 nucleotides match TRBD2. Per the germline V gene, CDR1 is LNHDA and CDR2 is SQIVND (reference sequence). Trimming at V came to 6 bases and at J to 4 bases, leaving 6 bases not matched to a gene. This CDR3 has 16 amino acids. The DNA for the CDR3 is TGTGCCAGTAGGGCTAGCGGGAGATCCGGGGCCAACGTCCTGACTTTC. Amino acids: CASRASGRSGANVLTF. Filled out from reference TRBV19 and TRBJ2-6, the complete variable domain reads DGGITQSPKYLFRKEGQNVTLSCEQNLNHDAMYWYRQDPGQGLRLIYYSQIVNDFQKGDIAEGYSVSREKKESFPLTVTSAQKNPTAFYLCASRASGRSGANVLTFGAGSRLTVL.

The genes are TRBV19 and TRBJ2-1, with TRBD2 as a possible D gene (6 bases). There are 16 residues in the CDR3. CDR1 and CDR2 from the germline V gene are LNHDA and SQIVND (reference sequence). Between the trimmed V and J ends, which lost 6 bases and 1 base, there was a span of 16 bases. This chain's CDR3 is CASSKEGDRSYNEQFF. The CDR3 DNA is TGTGCCAGTAGCAAGGAGGGAGATAGATCCTACAATGAGCAGTTCTTC.

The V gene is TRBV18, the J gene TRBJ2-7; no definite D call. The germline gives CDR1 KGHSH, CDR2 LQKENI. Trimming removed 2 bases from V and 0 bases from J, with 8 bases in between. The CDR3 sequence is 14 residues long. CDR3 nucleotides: TGTGCCAGCTCACCAAGCGTTACCTCCTACGAGCAGTACTTC. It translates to CASSPSVTSYEQYF. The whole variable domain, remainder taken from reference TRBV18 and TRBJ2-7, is NAGVMQNPRHLVRRRGQEARLRCSPMKGHSHVYWYRQLPEEGLKFMVYLQKENIIDESGMPKERFSAEFPKEGPSILRIQQVVRGDSAAYFCASSPSVTSYEQYFGPGTRLTVT.

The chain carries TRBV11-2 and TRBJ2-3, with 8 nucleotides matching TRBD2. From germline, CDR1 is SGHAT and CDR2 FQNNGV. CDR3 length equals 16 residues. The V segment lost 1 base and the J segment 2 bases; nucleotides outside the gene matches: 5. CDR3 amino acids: CASSLGLAWHTDTQYF. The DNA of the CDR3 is TGTGCCAGCAGCTTAGGACTAGCGTGGCACACAGATACGCAGTATTTT.

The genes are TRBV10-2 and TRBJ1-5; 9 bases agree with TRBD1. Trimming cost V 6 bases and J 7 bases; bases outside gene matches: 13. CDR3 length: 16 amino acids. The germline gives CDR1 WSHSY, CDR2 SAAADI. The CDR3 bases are TGCGCCAGCAGACCCGGGACAGGGTCTATTGGGCAGCCCCAGCATTTT. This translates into CASRPGTGSIGQPQHF.

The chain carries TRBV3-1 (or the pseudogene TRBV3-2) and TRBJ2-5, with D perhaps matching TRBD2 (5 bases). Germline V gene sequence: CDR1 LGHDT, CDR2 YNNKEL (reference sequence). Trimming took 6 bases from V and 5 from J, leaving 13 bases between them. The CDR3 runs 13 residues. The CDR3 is CASSLTRAETQYF. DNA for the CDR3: TGTGCCAGCAGTCTCACTAGGGCCGAGACCCAGTACTTC.

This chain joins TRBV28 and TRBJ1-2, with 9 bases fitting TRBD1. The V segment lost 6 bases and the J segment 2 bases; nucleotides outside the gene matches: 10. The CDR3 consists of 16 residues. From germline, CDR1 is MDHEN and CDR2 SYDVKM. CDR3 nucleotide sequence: TGTGCCAGCAGCCTCACACCGGGACAGGGCAACTATGGCTACACCTTC. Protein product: CASSLTPGQGNYGYTF.

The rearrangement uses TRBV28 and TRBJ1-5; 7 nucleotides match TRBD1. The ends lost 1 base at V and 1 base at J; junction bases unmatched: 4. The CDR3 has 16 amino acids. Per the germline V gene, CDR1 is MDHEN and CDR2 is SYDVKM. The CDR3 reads CASSLFAGGSNQPQHF. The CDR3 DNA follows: TGTGCCAGCAGTTTATTCGCAGGGGGGAGCAATCAGCCCCAGCATTTT.

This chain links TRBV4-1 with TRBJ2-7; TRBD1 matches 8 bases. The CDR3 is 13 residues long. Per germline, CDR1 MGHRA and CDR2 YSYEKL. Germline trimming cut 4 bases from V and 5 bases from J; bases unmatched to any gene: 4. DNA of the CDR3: TGCGCCAGCAGCCGGACGACAGGGGACGAGCAGTACTTC. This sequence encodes CASSRTTGDEQYF.

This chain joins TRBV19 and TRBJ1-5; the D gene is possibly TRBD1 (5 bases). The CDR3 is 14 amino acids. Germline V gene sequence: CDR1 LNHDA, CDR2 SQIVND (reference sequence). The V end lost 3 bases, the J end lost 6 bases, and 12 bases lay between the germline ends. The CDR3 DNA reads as TGTGCCAGTAGTATGTTCAGGGTAGGTCAGCCCCAGCATTTT. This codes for CASSMFRVGQPQHF.

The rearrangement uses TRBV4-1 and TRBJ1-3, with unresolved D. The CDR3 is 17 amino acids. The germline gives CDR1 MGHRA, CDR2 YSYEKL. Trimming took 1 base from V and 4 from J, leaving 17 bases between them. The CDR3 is CASSQGSAYGSGNTIYF. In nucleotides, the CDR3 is TGCGCCAGCAGCCAAGGAAGCGCTTACGGGTCCGGAAACACCATATATTTT.

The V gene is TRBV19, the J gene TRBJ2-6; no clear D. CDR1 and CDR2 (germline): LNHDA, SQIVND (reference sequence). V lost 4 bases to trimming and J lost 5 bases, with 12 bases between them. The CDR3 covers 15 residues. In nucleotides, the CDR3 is TGTGCCAGTAGTAGCCCTTATGGCAGGGCCAACGTCCTGACTTTC. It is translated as CASSSPYGRANVLTF.

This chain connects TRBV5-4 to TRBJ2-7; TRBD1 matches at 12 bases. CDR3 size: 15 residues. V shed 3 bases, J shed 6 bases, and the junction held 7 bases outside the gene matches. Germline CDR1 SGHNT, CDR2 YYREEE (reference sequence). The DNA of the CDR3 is TGTGCCAGCAGCTCTACGGGACAGGGGGCTGGCGAGCAGTACTTC. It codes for CASSSTGQGAGEQYF.

The CDR3 DNA is TGTGCCAGCAGCTTCGAAGCGGGATCTGAGCAGTTCTTC. Translated, it gives CASSFEAGSEQFF. The gene calls are TRBV11-3 and TRBJ2-1; 7 nucleotides align to TRBD2. Germline V gene sequence: CDR1 SGHNT, CDR2 YENEEA. After removal of 3 bases from V and 9 bases from J, the junction contained 5 bases not matched to a gene. CDR3 size: 13 residues.

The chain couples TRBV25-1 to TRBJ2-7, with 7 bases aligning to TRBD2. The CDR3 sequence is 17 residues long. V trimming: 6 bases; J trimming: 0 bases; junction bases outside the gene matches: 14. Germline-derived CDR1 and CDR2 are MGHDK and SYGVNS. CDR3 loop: CASSPTWSGEVSYEQYF. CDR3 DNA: TGTGCCAGCAGCCCAACTTGGAGCGGGGAAGTCTCCTACGAGCAGTACTTC.

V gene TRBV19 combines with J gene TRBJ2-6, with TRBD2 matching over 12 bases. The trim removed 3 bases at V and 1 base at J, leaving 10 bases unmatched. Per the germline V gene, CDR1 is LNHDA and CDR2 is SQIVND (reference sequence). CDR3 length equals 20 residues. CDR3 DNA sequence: TGTGCCAGTAGTATTTCTAGCGGGAGGGCCAAAGGATCTGGGGCCAACGTCCTGACTTTC. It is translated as CASSISSGRAKGSGANVLTF.

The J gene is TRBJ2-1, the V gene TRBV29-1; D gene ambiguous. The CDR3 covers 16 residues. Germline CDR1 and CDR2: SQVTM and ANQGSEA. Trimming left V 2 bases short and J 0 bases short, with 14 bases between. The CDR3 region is CSVEIGAYSSYNEQFF. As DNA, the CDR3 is TGCAGCGTTGAAATTGGTGCGTACAGCTCCTACAATGAGCAGTTCTTC.

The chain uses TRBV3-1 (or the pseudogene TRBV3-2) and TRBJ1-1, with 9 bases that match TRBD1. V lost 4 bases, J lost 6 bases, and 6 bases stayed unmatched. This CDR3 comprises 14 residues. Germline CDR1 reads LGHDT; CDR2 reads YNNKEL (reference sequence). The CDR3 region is CASSPTGGPSEAFF. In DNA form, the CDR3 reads TGTGCCAGCAGCCCGACAGGGGGTCCTTCTGAAGCTTTCTTT.

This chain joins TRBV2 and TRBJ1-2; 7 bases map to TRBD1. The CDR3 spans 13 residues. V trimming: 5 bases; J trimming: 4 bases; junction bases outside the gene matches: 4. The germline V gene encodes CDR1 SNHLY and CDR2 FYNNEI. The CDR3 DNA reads TGTGCCAGCAGTCCAGGGGGTTTCTATGGCTACACCTTC. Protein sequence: CASSPGGFYGYTF.

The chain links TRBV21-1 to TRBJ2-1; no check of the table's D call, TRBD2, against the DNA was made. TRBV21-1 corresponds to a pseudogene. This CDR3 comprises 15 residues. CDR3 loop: CASRLWRRVYNEQFF. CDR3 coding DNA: TGTGCCAGCAGGTTGTGGAGGCGGGTCTACAATGAGCAGTTCTTC.

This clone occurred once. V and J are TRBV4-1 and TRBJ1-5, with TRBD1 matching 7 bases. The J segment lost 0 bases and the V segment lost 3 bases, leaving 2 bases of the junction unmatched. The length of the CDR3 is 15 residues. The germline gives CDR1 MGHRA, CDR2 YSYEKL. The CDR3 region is CASSQDRSSNQPQHF. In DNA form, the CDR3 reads TGCGCCAGCAGCCAGGACAGGTCTAGCAATCAGCCCCAGCATTTT.

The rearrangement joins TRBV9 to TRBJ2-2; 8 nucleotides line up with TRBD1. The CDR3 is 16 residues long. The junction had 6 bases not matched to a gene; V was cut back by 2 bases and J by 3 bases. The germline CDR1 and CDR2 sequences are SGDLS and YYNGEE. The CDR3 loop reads CASSVLPGQDTGELFF. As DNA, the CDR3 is TGTGCCAGCAGCGTTCTCCCGGGACAGGACACCGGGGAGCTGTTTTTT. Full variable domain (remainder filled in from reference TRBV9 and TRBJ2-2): DSGVTQTPKHLITATGQRVTLRCSPRSGDLSVYWYQQSLDQGLQFLIQYYNGEERAKGNILERFSAQQFPDLHSELNLSSLELGDSALYFCASSVLPGQDTGELFFGEGSRLTVL.

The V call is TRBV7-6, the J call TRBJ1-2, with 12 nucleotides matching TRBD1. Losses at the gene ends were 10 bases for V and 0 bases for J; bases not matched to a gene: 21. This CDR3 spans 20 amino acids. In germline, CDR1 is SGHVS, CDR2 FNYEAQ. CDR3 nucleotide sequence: TGTGCCACCGGACACGAAAGGGGACAGGGGGCGAGAATAGCTAACTATGGCTACACCTTC. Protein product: CATGHERGQGARIANYGYTF.

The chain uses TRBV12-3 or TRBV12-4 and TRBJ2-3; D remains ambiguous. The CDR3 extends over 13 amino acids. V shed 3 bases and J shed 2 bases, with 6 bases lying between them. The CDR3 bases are TGTGCCAGCAGTTTTCTTTACACAGATACGCAGTATTTT. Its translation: CASSFLYTDTQYF.

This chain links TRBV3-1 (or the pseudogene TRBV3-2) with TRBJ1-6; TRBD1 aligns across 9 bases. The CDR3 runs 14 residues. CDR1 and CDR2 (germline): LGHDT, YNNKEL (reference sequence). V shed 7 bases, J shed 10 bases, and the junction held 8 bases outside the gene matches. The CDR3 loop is CASNLDRGRSPLHF. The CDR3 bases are TGTGCCAGCAACCTGGACAGGGGAAGATCACCCCTCCACTTT.